The rows below give T cell receptor beta chains drawn from one sample of a study of molecular identifiers for immune sequencing clone quantification. A single record per CDR3 protein comes from TCRdb applying MiXCR to the PCR reads. The sample lists hundreds of thousands of distinct CDR3 sequences; 20% to 25% were seen once. Sequencing was done on a sample of naive CD8+ T cells from blood, with Jurkat cell RNA spiked in. The receptors were gathered from a human donor in good health. Some libraries in this study had Jurkat cell RNA spiked in. CDR3s include the opening cysteine and the closing phenylalanine or tryptophan. The order of the fields is J gene, clone size, CDR3 length, V gene, CDR3 protein. A row's size may be missing; if present it is once, few, many or a size class.

>TRBJ2-7|NA|14|TRBV9
CASSVTGEGYEQYF
>TRBJ2-2|NA|17|TRBV11-2
CVSSLVTSGGGGGELFF
>TRBJ1-5|few|16|TRBV7-9
CASSPPDGESNQPQHF
>TRBJ2-7|many|14|TRBV7-9
CASSYRDYSYEQYF
>TRBJ1-1|many|13|TRBV29-1
CSVGGGLNTEAFF
>TRBJ2-5|few|13|TRBV19
CASRKAGVETQYF
>TRBJ1-1|many|14|TRBV2
CASSGPGEVPEAFF
>TRBJ1-1|NA|14|TRBV13
CASSSQGSNTEAFF
>TRBJ2-2|many|18|TRBV24-1
CATSDSRTGVDDTGELFF
>TRBJ2-5|NA|15|TRBV15
CATSRVFTDQETQYF
>TRBJ2-1|many|12|TRBV12-3/TRBV12-4
CASSFARNEQFF
>TRBJ1-4|many|14|TRBV4-1
CASSPGQSNEKLFF
>TRBJ2-7|many|16|TRBV28
CASSGDSAVVSYEQYF
>TRBJ2-1|many|12|TRBV5-1
CASRLGVESQFF
>TRBJ1-5|many|14|TRBV9
CASSSWGDSQPQHF
>TRBJ1-1|many|15|TRBV7-2
CASSLTKGGGTEAFF
>TRBJ2-1|NA|15|TRBV5-1
CASSFLMREGQEQFF
>TRBJ1-4|many|13|TRBV15
CATSDSSNEKLFF
>TRBJ2-1|few|12|TRBV27
CASSGGIDEQFF
>TRBJ2-1|NA|17|TRBV7-6
CASSLAVYSTGDNEQFF
>TRBJ2-2|many|14|TRBV20-1
CSGAKLPDTGELFF
>TRBJ2-3|few|18|TRBV15
CATIQTSGRAAIPDTQYF
>TRBJ1-5|many|13|TRBV28
CASRTGAHQPQHF
>TRBJ2-4|many|19|TRBV7-2
CASSFRRTSGGPGKNIQYF
>TRBJ2-1|many|12|TRBV30
CAWGLAGDEQFF
>TRBJ2-6|many|17|TRBV7-9
CASSLELGSSGANVLTF
>TRBJ2-7|many|13|TRBV28
CASARDSHYEQYF
>TRBJ2-1|few|15|TRBV9
CASSGQGAPYNEQFF
>TRBJ2-7|many|13|TRBV4-3
CASSQADGYEQYF
>TRBJ2-5|many|13|TRBV27
CASSLGVGGAQYF
>TRBJ2-5|many|15|TRBV5-6
CASSLVGRGHGTQYF
>TRBJ1-1|few|14|TRBV7-9
CASSLPGLNTETFF
>TRBJ2-2|many|13|TRBV19
CASWDYPIGELFF
>TRBJ2-1|many|15|TRBV7-3
CASSLIAGGPNEQFF
>TRBJ1-1|many|13|TRBV7-9
CASSPDVGTEAFF